The TCR beta chain described here comes from a study of T cell responses to AZD1222 COVID-19 vaccine. Profiled with immunoSEQ multiplex PCR; TCRdb holds only in-frame clones, not every one. Here the sample spans about 94,000 clones, roughly 85% being singletons. Germline-derived CDR1 and CDR2 are LGHNA and YSLEER. The CDR3 totals 18 residues. V dropped 0 bases and J dropped 1 base, with 15 bases sitting between them. Samples with a second dose at about 4 or about 12 weeks were pooled together. The sequence derives from an adult who received the AZD1222 COVID-19 vaccine. Sequencing was performed on peripheral blood, taken 28 days after the second AZD1222 dose. V usage is TRBV4-3 and J usage is TRBJ2-2, with D perhaps being TRBD1 or TRBD2 (6 bases each). The CDR3 DNA sequence: TGCGCCAGCAGCCAAGAAGCCTGGGGGGCCGGGAACACCGGGGAGCTGTTTTTT. Its translation is CASSQEAWGAGNTGELFF.